The present T cell receptor (beta chain) was sequenced within a study of glioma-infiltrating T cells. Notes on the study in general: Non-neoplastic patients had below-expected tissue-blood divergence, while all gliomas exceeded expectation. Shared blood CDR3 signature motifs marked patients with low tissue-blood divergence.

This clonotype was counted ten times or more. The antigen is unknown. TCR alpha and beta CDR3 regions were amplified from RNA using iRepertoire nested multiplex PCR. TCRdb reprocessed the multiplex PCR reads via MiXCR and lists one record per CDR3 protein. Of a few hundred thousand distinct CDR3 sequences listed, about 40% are singletons. The sequence came from a human donor with low-grade glioma or glioblastoma, undergoing nonglioma brain surgery, or in good health (not recorded which). Source material: glioma tissue, nonneoplastic brain tissue, or PBMCs (not recorded which).

CDR3 in DNA: TGTGCCACCAGCAGGGGTCTAGGTTACAATGAGCAGTTCTTC. Protein product: CATSRGLGYNEQFF. The rearrangement uses TRBV15 and TRBJ2-1, with D hard to call. Trimming removed 3 bases from V and 4 bases from J, with 10 bases in between. The V gene's germline CDR1 is LNHNV and CDR2 YYDKDF (reference sequence). The CDR3 is 14 amino acids.